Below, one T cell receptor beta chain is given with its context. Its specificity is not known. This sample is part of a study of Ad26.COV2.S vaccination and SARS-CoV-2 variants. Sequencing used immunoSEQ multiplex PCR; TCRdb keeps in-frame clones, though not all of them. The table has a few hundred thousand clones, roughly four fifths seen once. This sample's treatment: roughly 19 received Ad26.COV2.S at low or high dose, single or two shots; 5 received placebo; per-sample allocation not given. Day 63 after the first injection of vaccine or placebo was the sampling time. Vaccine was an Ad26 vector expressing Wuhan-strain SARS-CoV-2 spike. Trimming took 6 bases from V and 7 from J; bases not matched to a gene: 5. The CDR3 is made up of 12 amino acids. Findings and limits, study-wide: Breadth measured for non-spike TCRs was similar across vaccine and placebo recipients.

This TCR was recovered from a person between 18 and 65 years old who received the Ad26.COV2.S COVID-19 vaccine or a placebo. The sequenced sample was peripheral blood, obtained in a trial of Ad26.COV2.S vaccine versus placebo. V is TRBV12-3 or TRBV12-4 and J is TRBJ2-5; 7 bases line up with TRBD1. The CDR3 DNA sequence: TGTGCCAGCAGGCAGGGGGAAGGGACCCAGTACTTC. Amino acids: CASRQGEGTQYF.